What follows describes a single T cell receptor beta chain. These data belong to a study of blood T cell repertoires in COVID-19. Study-wide context: Sites in the United States, Italy and Spain provided acute and convalescent COVID-19 samples. The cDNA or gDNA used as material had been derived from T cells, B-cell-depleted T cells, or PBMCs.

Study processing details: Nucleated cell number was recorded as an estimate derived from reference gene primer amplification. The table came from immunoSEQ multiplex PCR; TCRdb's copy has only in-frame clones and leaves some out. V, J and clone size reflect that table, while D and trimming were determined from the DNA. This sample yields 470,000 or so clones, of which about 89% are seen a single time; roughly 4.3% belongs to the top ten. Per germline, CDR1 SNHLY and CDR2 FYNNEI. V was clipped by 5 bases and J by 4 bases, with 8 bases between them. This CDR3 has 13 residues. The sample taken for sequencing was peripheral blood. The chain is built from TRBV2 and TRBJ2-2; D unclear. The origin of this receptor is a woman in her 30s with acute or convalescent COVID-19. In DNA form, the CDR3 reads TGTGCCAGCAGTCAGGTCCTCACCGGGGAGCTGTTTTTT. Translated, it gives CASSQVLTGELFF.